A selection of T cell receptor beta chains follows, all from one sample in a study of T cell repertoires in cytomegalovirus infection. TCRdb analysed the reads with MiXCR anew, one entry per CDR3 protein. The sample includes 300,000 to 400,000 distinct CDR3 sequences, 9.5% seen only once; the top ten take 3.5% to 4.5%. Material for sequencing was PBMCs. The origin of the receptors is a human donor in good health (CMV status not recorded). Some clones in this sample may be carry-over from other donors' samples. CDR3s include the opening cysteine and the closing phenylalanine or tryptophan. The D gene is left open where the match is weak. Only some rows state a clone size, as once, few, many or a class for expanded clones.

J gene | V gene | D gene | clone size | CDR3 protein | CDR3 DNA
TRBJ2-6 | TRBV24-1 | NA | few | CATSEPRESNVLTF | TGTGCCACCAGTGAACCGAGGGAGTCCAACGTCCTGACTTTC
TRBJ1-6 | TRBV27 | NA | many | CASSLSPGSNSPLHF | TGTGCCAGCAGTTTATCTCCAGGGAGTAATTCACCCCTCCACTTT
TRBJ2-5 | TRBV7-4 | NA | NA | CASSLTQGGEIQYF | TGTGCCAGCAGCTTAACTCAGGGTGGAGAGATCCAGTACTTC
TRBJ1-3 | TRBV15 | TRBD1 | few | CATSRGGQGTGNTIYF | TGTGCCACCAGCAGAGGGGGACAGGGCACTGGAAACACCATATATTTT
TRBJ1-1 | TRBV6-6 | NA | NA | CASSYPPQNTEAFF | TGTGCCAGCAGTTACCCGCCGCAGAACACTGAAGCTTTCTTT
TRBJ2-7 | TRBV7-2 | NA | many | CASSQRDTPYEQYF | TGTGCCAGCAGCCAAAGGGACACCCCCTACGAGCAGTACTTC
TRBJ2-7 | TRBV10-2 | NA | NA | CASGDSLVHEQYF | TGCGCCAGCGGGGACTCACTCGTGCACGAGCAGTACTTC
TRBJ1-1 | TRBV7-2 | NA | many | CASSFLGRENTEAFF | TGTGCCAGCAGCTTTCTAGGTAGGGAGAACACTGAAGCTTTCTTT
TRBJ2-7 | TRBV7-8 | TRBD1 | NA | CASSLRDRRYEQYF | TGTGCCAGCAGCTTAAGGGACAGACGCTACGAGCAGTACTTC
TRBJ1-1 | TRBV19 | NA | few | CASSPSHMNTEAFF | TGTGCCAGTAGTCCCAGCCACATGAACACTGAAGCTTTCTTT
TRBJ2-1 | TRBV6-2/TRBV6-3 | NA | NA | CASSRGLGEQFF | TGTGCCAGCAGCCGGGGACTTGGTGAGCAGTTCTTC
TRBJ2-7 | TRBV7-2 | NA | many | CASSPPGSIYEQYF | TGTGCCAGCAGCCCCCCCGGTTCCATCTACGAGCAGTACTTC
TRBJ2-3 | TRBV24-1 | NA | many | CATSVGPASTDTQYF | TGTGCCACCAGCGTCGGGCCGGCTAGCACAGATACGCAGTATTTT
TRBJ1-6 | TRBV7-2 | TRBD1 | few | CASRELDRVRNSPLHF | TGTGCCAGCAGAGAACTAGACAGGGTCAGGAATTCACCCCTCCACTTT
TRBJ1-1 | TRBV6-1 | TRBD1 | many | CASRRPGQGGEAFF | TGTGCCAGCAGACGACCGGGACAGGGAGGTGAAGCTTTCTTT
TRBJ1-5 | TRBV6-6 | NA | few | CASSVLDSNQPQHF | TGTGCCAGCAGTGTGTTAGATAGCAATCAGCCCCAGCATTTT
TRBJ2-5 | TRBV24-1 | TRBD2 | NA | CATSDRASGNLQETQYF | TGTGCCACCAGTGATCGCGCTAGCGGGAACCTCCAAGAGACCCAGTACTTC
TRBJ1-1 | TRBV7-2 | NA | few | CASSLDVLGGSQGTEAFF | TGTGCCAGCAGCTTAGATGTTCTTGGGGGCTCTCAGGGTACTGAAGCTTTCTTT
TRBJ2-4 | TRBV4-3 | NA | few | CASSQGVLANIQYF | TGCGCCAGCAGCCAAGGGGTCTTGGCGAACATTCAGTACTTC
TRBJ2-3 | TRBV14 | NA | NA | CASSHRASTSTDTQYF | TGTGCCAGCAGCCACCGGGCTTCCACTAGCACAGATACGCAGTATTTT
TRBJ2-7 | TRBV6-5 | NA | many | CASSYARTTYEQYF | TGTGCCAGCAGTTACGCCAGGACCACCTACGAGCAGTACTTC
TRBJ1-6 | TRBV28 | NA | NA | CASSTGGGSPLHF | TGTGCCAGCAGTACTGGGGGCGGGTCACCCCTCCACTTT
TRBJ2-3 | TRBV29-1 | NA | NA | CSVAWGSLGIRSTDTQYF | TGCAGCGTCGCCTGGGGATCGTTGGGAATAAGAAGCACAGATACGCAGTATTTT